This entry is about one T cell receptor (beta chain). Its target is unknown. The sample is drawn from a study of somatic mutations in cytotoxic T cells in rheumatoid arthritis. Study information: Patient blood, over 25 ml in EDTA, was obtained immediately after diagnosis and prior to the start of any treatment.

Overall study findings and caveats: Compared with age-matched healthy controls, rheumatoid arthritis patients did not differ significantly in CD8+ T-cell clonality. Which antigens the expanded CD8+ clones targeted was unknown.

Using immunoSEQ multiplex PCR, the repertoire was profiled, and TCRdb retains in-frame clones only, with some absent. The sample consists of 10,000 to 15,000 clones, approximately 84% of them appearing once. Trimming removed 3 bases from V and 3 bases from J, with 11 bases in between. CDR3 length equals 15 residues. The germline V gene encodes CDR1 SNHLY and CDR2 FYNNEI. Sequenced: CD8+ T cells sorted from blood. The rearrangement joins TRBV2 to TRBJ1-4; no reliable D call. This clonotype was obtained from an adult with rheumatoid arthritis. The CDR3 DNA reads as TGTGCCAGCAGTGATGCCCCGAGGGCTAATGAAAAACTGTTTTTT. Its protein product is CASSDAPRANEKLFF. Using reference TRBV2 and TRBJ1-4 for the parts outside the CDR3, the full variable domain is EPEVTQTPSHQVTQMGQEVILRCVPISNHLYFYWYRQILGQKVEFLVSFYNNEISEKSEIFDDQFSVERPDGSNFTLKIRSTKLEDSAMYFCASSDAPRANEKLFFGSGTQLSVL.